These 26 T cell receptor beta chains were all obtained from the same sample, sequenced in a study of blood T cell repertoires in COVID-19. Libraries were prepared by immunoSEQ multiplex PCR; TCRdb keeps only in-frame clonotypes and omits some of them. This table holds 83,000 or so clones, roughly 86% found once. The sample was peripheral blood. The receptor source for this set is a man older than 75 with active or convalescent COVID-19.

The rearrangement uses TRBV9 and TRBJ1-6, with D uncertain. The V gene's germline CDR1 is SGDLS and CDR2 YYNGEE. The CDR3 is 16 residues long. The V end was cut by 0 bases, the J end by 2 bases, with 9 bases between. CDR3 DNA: TGTGCCAGCAGCGTAGGGGCAGCCGCCTATAATTCACCCCTCCACTTT. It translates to CASSVGAAAYNSPLHF.

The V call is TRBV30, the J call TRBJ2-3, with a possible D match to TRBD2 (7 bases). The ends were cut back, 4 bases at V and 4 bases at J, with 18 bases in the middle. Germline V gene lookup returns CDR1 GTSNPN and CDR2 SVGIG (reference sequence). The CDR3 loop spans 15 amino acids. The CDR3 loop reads CAWTEGGLVSDTQYF. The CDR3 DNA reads TGTGCCTGGACAGAGGGGGGGCTAGTATCAGATACGCAGTATTTT.

In DNA, the CDR3 is TGCGCCAGCAGTGACCGAGAGGCCGGGGAGCTGTTTTTT. This gives the protein CASSDREAGELFF. The V gene is TRBV10-2, the J gene TRBJ2-2; D uncertain. The CDR3 is 13 residues long. V lost 3 bases and J lost 6, with 8 bases in between. Germline V lookup: CDR1 WSHSY, CDR2 SAAADI.

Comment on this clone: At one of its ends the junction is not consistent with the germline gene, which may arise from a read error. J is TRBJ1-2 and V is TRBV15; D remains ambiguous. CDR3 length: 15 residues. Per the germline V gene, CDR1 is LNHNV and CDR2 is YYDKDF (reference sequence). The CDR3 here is CATSRGRGGNYGYTF. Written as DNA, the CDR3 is TGTGCCACCAGCAGGGGCCGGGGTGGAAACTATGGCTATACCTTC.

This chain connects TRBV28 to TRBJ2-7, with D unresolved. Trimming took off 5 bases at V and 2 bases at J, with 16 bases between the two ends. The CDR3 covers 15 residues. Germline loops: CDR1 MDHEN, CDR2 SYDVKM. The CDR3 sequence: CASSPRHNQPYEQYV. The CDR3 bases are TGTGCCAGCAGTCCCCGACATAATCAACCCTACGAGCAGTACGTC.

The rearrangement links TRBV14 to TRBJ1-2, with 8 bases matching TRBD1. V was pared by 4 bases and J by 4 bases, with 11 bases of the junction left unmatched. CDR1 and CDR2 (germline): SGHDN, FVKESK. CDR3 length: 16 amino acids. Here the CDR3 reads CASSPTTGAPLYGYTF. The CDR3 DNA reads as TGTGCCAGCAGCCCTACGACAGGGGCACCGCTCTATGGCTACACCTTC.

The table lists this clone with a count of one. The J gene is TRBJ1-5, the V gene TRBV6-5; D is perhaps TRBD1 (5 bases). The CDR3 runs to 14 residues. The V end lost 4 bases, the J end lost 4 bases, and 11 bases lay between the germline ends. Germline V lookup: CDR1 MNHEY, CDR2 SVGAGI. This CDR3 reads CASSFDRRNQPQHF. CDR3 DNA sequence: TGTGCCAGCAGTTTTGACAGAAGAAATCAGCCCCAGCATTTT.

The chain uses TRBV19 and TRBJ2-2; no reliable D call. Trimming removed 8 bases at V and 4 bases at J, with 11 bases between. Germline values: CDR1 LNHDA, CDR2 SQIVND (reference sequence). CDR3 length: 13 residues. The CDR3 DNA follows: TGTGCCAGTGGGCCTATGGGCACCGGGGAGCTGTTTTTT. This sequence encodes CASGPMGTGELFF.

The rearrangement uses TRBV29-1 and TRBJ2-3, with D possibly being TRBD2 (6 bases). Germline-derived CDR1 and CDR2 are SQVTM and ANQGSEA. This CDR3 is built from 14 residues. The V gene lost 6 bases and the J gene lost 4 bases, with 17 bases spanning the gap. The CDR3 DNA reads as TGCAGCGTCGGCGGTTCGGGAGTGGCAGATACGCAGTATTTT. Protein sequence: CSVGGSGVADTQYF.

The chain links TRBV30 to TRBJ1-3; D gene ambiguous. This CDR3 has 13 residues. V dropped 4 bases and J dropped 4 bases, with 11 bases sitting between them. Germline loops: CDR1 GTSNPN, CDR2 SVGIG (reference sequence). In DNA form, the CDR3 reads TGTGCCTGGACCCCAGCGGGGGGAAACACCATATATTTT. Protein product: CAWTPAGGNTIYF.

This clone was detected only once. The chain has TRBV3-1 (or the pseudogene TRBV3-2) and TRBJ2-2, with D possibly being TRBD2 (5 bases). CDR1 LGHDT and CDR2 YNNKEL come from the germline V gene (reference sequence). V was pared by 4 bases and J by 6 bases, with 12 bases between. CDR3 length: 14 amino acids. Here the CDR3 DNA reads TGTGCCAGCAGCCGGGTGGCGAGGGCCGGGGAGCTGTTTTTT. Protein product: CASSRVARAGELFF.

CDR3 nucleotide sequence: TGCGCCAGCAGCCCCACGCCGGCTAGGACTGGGGCCAACGTCCTGACTTTC. It yields the protein CASSPTPARTGANVLTF. The gene calls are TRBV4-1 and TRBJ2-6; no clear D. This CDR3 has 17 residues. V lost 4 bases to trimming and J lost 2 bases, with 15 bases between them. Germline-derived CDR1 and CDR2 are MGHRA and YSYEKL.

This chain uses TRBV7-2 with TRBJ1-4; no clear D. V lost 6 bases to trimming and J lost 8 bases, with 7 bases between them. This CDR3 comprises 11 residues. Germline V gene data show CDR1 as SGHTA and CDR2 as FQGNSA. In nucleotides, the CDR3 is TGTGCCAGCAGGAGACAAGAAAAACTGTTTTTT. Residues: CASRRQEKLFF.

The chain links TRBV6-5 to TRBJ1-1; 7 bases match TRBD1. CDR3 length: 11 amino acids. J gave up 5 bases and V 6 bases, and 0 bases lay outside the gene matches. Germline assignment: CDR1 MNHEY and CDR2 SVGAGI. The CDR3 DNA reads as TGTGCCAGCAGGACAGGGACTGAAGCTTTCTTT. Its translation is CASRTGTEAFF.

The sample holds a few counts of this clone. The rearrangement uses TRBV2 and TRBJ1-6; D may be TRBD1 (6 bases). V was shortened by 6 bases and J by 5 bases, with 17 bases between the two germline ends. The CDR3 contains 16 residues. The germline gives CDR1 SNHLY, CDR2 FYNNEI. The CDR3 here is CASSQDRRINNSPLHF. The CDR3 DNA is TGTGCCAGCAGCCAGGACAGAAGGATTAATAATTCACCCCTCCACTTT. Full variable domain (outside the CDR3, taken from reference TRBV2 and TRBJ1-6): EPEVTQTPSHQVTQMGQEVILRCVPISNHLYFYWYRQILGQKVEFLVSFYNNEISEKSEIFDDQFSVERPDGSNFTLKIRSTKLEDSAMYFCASSQDRRINNSPLHFGNGTRLTVT.

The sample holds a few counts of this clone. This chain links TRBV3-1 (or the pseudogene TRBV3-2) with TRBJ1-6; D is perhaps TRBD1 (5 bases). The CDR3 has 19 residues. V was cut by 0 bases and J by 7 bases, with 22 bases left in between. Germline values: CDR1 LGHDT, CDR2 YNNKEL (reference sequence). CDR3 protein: CASSQDYGGGGRLNSPLHF. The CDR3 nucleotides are TGTGCCAGCAGCCAAGATTACGGGGGGGGTGGACGGTTGAATTCACCCCTCCACTTT.

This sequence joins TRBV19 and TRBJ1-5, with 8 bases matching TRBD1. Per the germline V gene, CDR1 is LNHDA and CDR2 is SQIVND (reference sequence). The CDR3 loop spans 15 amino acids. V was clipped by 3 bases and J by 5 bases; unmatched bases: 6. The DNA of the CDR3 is TGTGCCAGTAGTATCGGACAGGGATTCGATCAGCCCCAGCATTTT. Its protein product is CASSIGQGFDQPQHF.

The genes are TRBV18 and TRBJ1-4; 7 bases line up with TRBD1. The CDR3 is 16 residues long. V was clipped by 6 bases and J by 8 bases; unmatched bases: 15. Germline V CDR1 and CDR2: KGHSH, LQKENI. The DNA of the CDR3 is TGTGCCAGCTCGCCCCAACAGGGGCGGGCATGGGAAAAACTGTTTTTT. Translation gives CASSPQQGRAWEKLFF.

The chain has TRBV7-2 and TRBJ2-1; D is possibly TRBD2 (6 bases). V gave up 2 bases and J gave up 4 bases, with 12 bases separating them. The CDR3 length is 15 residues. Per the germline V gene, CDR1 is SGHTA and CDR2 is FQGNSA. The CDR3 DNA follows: TGTGCCAGCAGCTTAAGGGAGGCAGCATACAATGAGCAGTTCTTC. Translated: CASSLREAAYNEQFF.

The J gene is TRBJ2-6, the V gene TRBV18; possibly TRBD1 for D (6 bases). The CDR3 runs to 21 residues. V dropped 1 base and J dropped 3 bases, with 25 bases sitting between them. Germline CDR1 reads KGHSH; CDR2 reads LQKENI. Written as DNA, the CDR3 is TGTGCCAGCTCACCACTAACGAGGGGTCTTCAGGGGAAGGATGGGGCCAACGTCCTGACTTTC. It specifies CASSPLTRGLQGKDGANVLTF.

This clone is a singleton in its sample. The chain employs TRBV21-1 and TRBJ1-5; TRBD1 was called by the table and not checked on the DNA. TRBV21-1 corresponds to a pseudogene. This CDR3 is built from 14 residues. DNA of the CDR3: TGTGCCAGCACCCGGACAGAGAGCAATCAGCCCCAGCATTTT. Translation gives CASTRTESNQPQHF.

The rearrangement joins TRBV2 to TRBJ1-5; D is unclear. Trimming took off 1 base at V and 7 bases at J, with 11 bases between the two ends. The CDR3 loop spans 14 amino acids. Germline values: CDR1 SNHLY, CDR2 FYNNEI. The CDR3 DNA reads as TGTGCCAGCAGTGAAGAGGCGGTGAGACAGCCCCAGCATTTT. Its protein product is CASSEEAVRQPQHF.

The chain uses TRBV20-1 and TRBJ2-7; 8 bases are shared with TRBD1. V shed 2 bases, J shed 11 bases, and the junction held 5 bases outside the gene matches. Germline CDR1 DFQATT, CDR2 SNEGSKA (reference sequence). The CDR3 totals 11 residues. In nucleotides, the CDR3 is TGCAGTGCTAGACACCCGACAGGGGAGTACGTC. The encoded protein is CSARHPTGEYV.

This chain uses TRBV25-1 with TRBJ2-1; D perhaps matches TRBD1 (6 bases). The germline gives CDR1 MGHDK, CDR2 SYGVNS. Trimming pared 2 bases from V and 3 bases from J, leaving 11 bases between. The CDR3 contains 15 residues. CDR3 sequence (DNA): TGTGCCAGCAGTGAACCAGGGGCCCTCTACAATGAGCAGTTCTTC. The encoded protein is CASSEPGALYNEQFF.

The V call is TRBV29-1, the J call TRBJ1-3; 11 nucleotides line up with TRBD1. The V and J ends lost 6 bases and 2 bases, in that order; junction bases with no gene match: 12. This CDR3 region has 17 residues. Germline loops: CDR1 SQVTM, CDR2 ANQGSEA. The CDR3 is CSVAGVPGQGAGNTIYF. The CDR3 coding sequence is TGCAGCGTCGCCGGGGTACCGGGACAGGGGGCTGGAAACACCATATATTTT.

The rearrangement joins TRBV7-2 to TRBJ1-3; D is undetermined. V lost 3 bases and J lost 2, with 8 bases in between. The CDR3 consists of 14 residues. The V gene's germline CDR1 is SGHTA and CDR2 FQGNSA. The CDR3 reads CASSFYEAGNTIYF. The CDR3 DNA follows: TGTGCCAGCAGCTTTTACGAGGCTGGAAACACCATATATTTT. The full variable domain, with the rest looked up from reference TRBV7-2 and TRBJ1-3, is GAGVSQSPSNKVTEKGKDVELRCDPISGHTALYWYRQSLGQGLEFLIYFQGNSAPDKSGLPSDRFSAERTGGSVSTLTIQRTQQEDSAVYLCASSFYEAGNTIYFGEGSWLTVV.